This T cell receptor (beta chain) was captured by sequencing in a study of T cell changes during pregnancy in multiple sclerosis. Data came from immunoSEQ multiplex PCR; TCRdb stores just in-frame clones and leaves some out. The sample holds 70,000 to 100,000 clones, over 85% seen once. V lost 5 bases to trimming and J lost 2 bases, with 16 bases between them. Germline CDR1 reads SNHLY; CDR2 reads FYNNEI. This CDR3 spans 15 amino acids. The material was peripheral blood, obtained in the first trimester of pregnancy. The source of this sequence is a female donor with multiple sclerosis, enrolled in a pregnancy study. J is TRBJ2-7 and V is TRBV2; tentatively, D is TRBD2 (6 bases). The CDR3 loop is CASSPGLGGPYEQYF. DNA of the CDR3: TGTGCCAGCAGTCCGGGACTCGGAGGTCCCTACGAGCAGTACTTC.